This T cell receptor (beta chain) was found in a study of T cell responses to AZD1222 COVID-19 vaccine. Whole-study findings and limits: Among AZD1222 vaccinees, only five to seven were seropositive at baseline. There were vaccine-associated CD4 TCRs across spike, dominant at 160-218 and 743-854. Repertoire sampling occurred only after the peak T cell response. Donor demographics were predominantly white British with a female majority; clonal diversity may be underestimated.

Turning to this clone: Its target is unknown.

Produced via immunoSEQ multiplex PCR; TCRdb's table is partial and in-frame only. This repertoire shows about 120,000 clones, roughly 85% found once; its top ten account for more than 7.5%. V shed 4 bases and J 1 base; nucleotides not matched to a gene: 8. The CDR3 extends over 16 amino acids. CDR1 MDHEN and CDR2 SYDVKM come from the germline V gene. This sample comprised peripheral blood, obtained on day 0 of AZD1222 vaccination. The chain employs TRBV28 and TRBJ2-5; 8 bases are a match to TRBD2. This sequence originates from an adult in good health. The CDR3 nucleotides are TGTGCCAGCAGTTGGGATTTGGCGGGGGGCCAAGAGACCCAGTACTTC. Encoded protein: CASSWDLAGGQETQYF.